Listed below are T cell receptor beta chains from one sample, sequenced in a study of PD-1 blockade in classical Hodgkin lymphoma. The protocol was immunoSEQ multiplex PCR, while the TCRdb copy is restricted to in-frame clones and leaves out a portion. The sample has under 20,000 clones; around 79% are singletons. Sequencing used peripheral blood mononuclear cells (PBMCs), obtained before the second cycle of nivolumab. These receptors all stem from a human donor with classical Hodgkin lymphoma. Each CDR3 is given with its conserved first and last residue. The D gene is left open where the match is weak.

j_call d_call cdr3_length v_call cdr3_aa
TRBJ2-5 TRBD1 15 TRBV11-2 CASSLGGTAQETQYF
TRBJ1-2 - 14 TRBV5-4 CASSFRLFQGGYTF
TRBJ1-6 TRBD1 15 TRBV13 CASSLGGTVNSPLHF
TRBJ1-2 TRBD1 15 TRBV11-2 CASSQTGISNYGYTF
TRBJ2-1 TRBD2 13 TRBV2 CASSLAGRDEQFF
TRBJ1-4 - 15 TRBV28 CASSYSGATNEKLFF
TRBJ2-7 TRBD1 12 TRBV30 CASGQGNYEQYF
TRBJ2-7 - 15 TRBV11-1 CASSLAAQASYEQYF
TRBJ2-5 - 15 TRBV18 CASSPQWRYQETQYF
TRBJ2-5 TRBD1 16 TRBV5-6 CASSSGIDRGEETQYF
TRBJ2-3 - 13 TRBV4-2 CASSPLTTDTQYF
TRBJ1-4 - 16 TRBV28 CASSLPDSSTNEKLFF
TRBJ2-7 - 15 TRBV2 CASSDRTESSYEQYF
TRBJ2-1 - 13 TRBV10-3 CAISESLGGGQFF
TRBJ2-7 - 13 TRBV5-6 CASSFSVSYEQYF
TRBJ2-1 TRBD2 14 TRBV2 CASSERGSIHEQFF
TRBJ2-7 - 13 TRBV27 CASSPLGGNEQYF
TRBJ2-7 TRBD2 15 TRBV6-5 CASSPRTSGSYEQYF
TRBJ2-5 - 15 TRBV29-1 CSVPEGQGEEETQYF
TRBJ2-3 TRBD1 15 TRBV6-6 CASSKDRDGTDTQYF
TRBJ2-7 - 12 TRBV11-2 CASSLVDYEQYF
TRBJ2-2 - 18 TRBV4-3 CASSQEAWGRANTGELFF
TRBJ2-7 TRBD1 15 TRBV30 CAWSVSRQGPYEQYF